This passage covers 18 T cell receptor beta chains from one sample sequenced in a study of blood T cell repertoires in COVID-19. Clones were read by immunoSEQ multiplex PCR, and TCRdb kept only the in-frame ones, dropping some. This sample carries around 200,000 clones, about nine tenths of them seen once, and the ten largest clones take 1.6%. Material for sequencing was peripheral blood. These receptors were obtained from a man aged 18 to 29 with active or convalescent COVID-19.

The V gene is TRBV6-5, the J gene TRBJ1-1; no clear D gene. V was trimmed by 0 bases and J by 5 bases, leaving 10 bases between them. The CDR3 is made up of 14 amino acids. Germline V gene data show CDR1 as MNHEY and CDR2 as SVGAGI. This CDR3 is CASSYSISRTEAFF. The CDR3 coding sequence is TGTGCCAGCAGTTACTCGATATCTCGGACTGAAGCTTTCTTT.

In this sample, this clone turned up a few times. This chain connects TRBV2 to TRBJ1-4; 9 positions match TRBD1. CDR1 is SNHLY, CDR2 FYNNEI, per germline. Germline trimming cut 6 bases from V and 8 bases from J; bases unmatched to any gene: 7. The CDR3 sequence is 14 residues long. Here the CDR3 DNA reads TGTGCCAGCAGGGACCGGACAGGGGAAGAAAAACTGTTTTTT. It encodes CASRDRTGEEKLFF.

V usage is TRBV5-1 and J usage is TRBJ1-4; 7 bases agree with TRBD1. Germline CDR1 reads SGHRS; CDR2 reads YFSETQ. With V trimmed by 3 bases and J by 7 bases, 15 bases remained unmatched. This CDR3 contains 17 residues. The CDR3 is CASSWAPGTAESEKLFF. The DNA of the CDR3 is TGCGCCAGCAGCTGGGCCCCCGGGACAGCGGAGAGTGAAAAACTGTTTTTT.

CDR3 bases: TGTGCCAGCAGCTTAAAGTGGGACAGGGTGATCACTCCCCTAAATCAGCCCCAGCATTTT. Protein product: CASSLKWDRVITPLNQPQHF. The chain uses TRBV7-8 and TRBJ1-5; 9 nucleotides align to TRBD1. J was trimmed by 4 bases and V by 2 bases; bases with no gene match: 18. The CDR3 covers 20 residues. The V gene's germline CDR1 is SGHVS and CDR2 FQNEAQ.

The chain carries TRBV9 and TRBJ2-1; 8 bases map to TRBD2. Germline assignment: CDR1 SGDLS and CDR2 YYNGEE. CDR3 size: 15 residues. V gave up 4 bases and J gave up 9 bases; unmatched junction bases: 12. The DNA of the CDR3 is TGTGCCAGCAGCCCCGGGGGGAGCGGGAGAGGTGAGCAGTTCTTC. Encoded protein: CASSPGGSGRGEQFF.

The chain recombines TRBV30 with TRBJ1-2; 7 nucleotides align to TRBD1. Trimming cost V 3 bases and J 3 bases; bases outside gene matches: 4. Germline CDR1 reads GTSNPN; CDR2 reads SVGIG (reference sequence). The CDR3 totals 13 residues. DNA of the CDR3: TGTGCCTGGAGACCCGACAGGGACTATGGCTACACCTTC. Translated: CAWRPDRDYGYTF.

V gene TRBV10-3 combines with J gene TRBJ1-1; tentatively, D is TRBD1 (5 bases). V lost 0 bases to trimming and J lost 4 bases, with 12 bases between them. Germline loops: CDR1 ENHRY, CDR2 SYGVKD. The CDR3 is 15 residues long. CDR3 in amino acids: CAISESREGSTEAFF. The CDR3 coding sequence is TGTGCCATCAGTGAGTCCCGGGAGGGGAGCACTGAAGCTTTCTTT.

The chain is built from TRBV5-1 and TRBJ2-7; D perhaps matches TRBD1 (5 bases). Germline V CDR1 and CDR2: SGHRS, YFSETQ. V was shortened by 2 bases and J by 0 bases, with 9 bases between the two germline ends. The CDR3 consists of 14 residues. CDR3 DNA: TGCGCCAGCAGCTTATCAGGGCCCTCCTACGAGCAGTACTTC. It yields the protein CASSLSGPSYEQYF.

J is TRBJ1-1 and V is TRBV5-1; possible D gene TRBD1, 5 bases. The V and J ends lost 2 bases and 4 bases respectively, with 18 bases between them. Germline assignment: CDR1 SGHRS and CDR2 YFSETQ. This CDR3 contains 16 residues. In DNA form, the CDR3 reads TGCGCCAGCAGCTTCACAGGCCAGCGCAGAGGCACTGAAGCTTTCTTT. Translated, it gives CASSFTGQRRGTEAFF.

This chain joins TRBV6-2 or TRBV6-3 and TRBJ2-5; 7 bases line up with TRBD2. The trim removed 1 base at V and 5 bases at J, leaving 16 bases unmatched. CDR1 is MNHEY and CDR2 is SVGEGT in the germline V gene. The CDR3 length is 18 residues. Here the CDR3 DNA reads TGTGCCAGCAGTTACTATCCCGTCGGGGTAGCGGGCGCGGAGACCCAGTACTTC. Translating it yields CASSYYPVGVAGAETQYF.

The chain employs TRBV5-8 and TRBJ1-6; 7 bases align to TRBD1. Germline lookup yields CDR1 SGHTS and CDR2 YDEGEE. V shed 6 bases, J shed 10 bases, and the junction held 13 bases outside the gene matches. The CDR3 runs to 15 residues. CDR3 residues: CASIPRVRGTSPLHF. The CDR3, as DNA: TGTGCCAGCATCCCCCGCGTCAGGGGGACGTCACCCCTCCACTTT.

A note on this clone: Distinct nucleotide sequences in the sample also encode this CDR3. The genes are TRBV27 and TRBJ2-1; 11 bases match TRBD2. This CDR3 region has 15 residues. Trimming cost V 5 bases and J 7 bases; bases outside gene matches: 7. Germline V CDR1 and CDR2: MNHEY, SMNVEV (reference sequence). The CDR3 nucleotides are TGTGCCAGCAGTCCCGGGACTAGCGGAAATAATGAGCAGTTCTTC. Protein: CASSPGTSGNNEQFF.

The V gene is TRBV14, the J gene TRBJ2-1, with 7 bases matching TRBD2. Germline CDR1 and CDR2: SGHDN and FVKESK. This CDR3 has 16 amino acids. V lost 0 bases and J lost 4; bases outside the gene matches: 6. The CDR3 DNA follows: TGTGCCAGCAGCCAAGATCCAGCGGGGATATACAATGAGCAGTTCTTC. Translating gives CASSQDPAGIYNEQFF.

V is TRBV5-6 and J is TRBJ1-5, with D perhaps TRBD1 (6 bases). The V end was cut by 3 bases, the J end by 7 bases, with 17 bases between. Germline V CDR1 and CDR2: SGHDT, YYEEEE. This CDR3 contains 15 residues. In DNA, the CDR3 is TGTGCCAGCAGCTCCACTAGGACAGATTACCAGCCCCAGCATTTT. Protein: CASSSTRTDYQPQHF.

In this sample, this clone turned up once. The chain couples TRBV27 to TRBJ2-3, with 7 nucleotides matching TRBD1. Trimming took 1 base from V and 3 from J; bases not matched to a gene: 1. The germline V gene has CDR1 MNHEY and CDR2 SMNVEV (reference sequence). CDR3 length equals 14 residues. The CDR3, as DNA: TGTGCCAGCAGTTTATACAGGGGAACAGATACGCAGTATTTT. It is translated as CASSLYRGTDTQYF.

The CDR3 DNA reads TGCGCCAGCAGCCAAGAAAGTGGACTGCGGGGCCATAGGACCCAGTACTTC. This sequence encodes CASSQESGLRGHRTQYF. The V call is TRBV4-3, the J call TRBJ2-5, with a tentative D call TRBD2 (6 bases). Per germline, CDR1 LGHNA and CDR2 YSLEER. Trimming removed 0 bases from V and 7 bases from J, with 21 bases in between. The CDR3 runs 17 residues.

The chain uses TRBV9 and TRBJ1-5; D gene ambiguous. There are 13 residues in the CDR3. The ends were cut back, 4 bases at V and 5 bases at J, with 10 bases in the middle. Germline values: CDR1 SGDLS, CDR2 YYNGEE. CDR3: CASSSRVYQPQHF. CDR3 sequence (DNA): TGTGCCAGCAGCTCACGGGTGTATCAGCCCCAGCATTTT.

On this clone itself: The sample carries other DNA sequences with the same CDR3. The chain combines TRBV4-1 with TRBJ1-6, with 7 positions matching TRBD1. There are 15 residues in the CDR3. With V trimmed by 1 base and J by 5 bases, 2 bases remained unmatched. The V gene's germline CDR1 is MGHRA and CDR2 YSYEKL. The CDR3 reads CASSQGTGNNSPLHF. DNA for the CDR3: TGCGCCAGCAGCCAAGGGACAGGAAATAATTCACCCCTCCACTTT.